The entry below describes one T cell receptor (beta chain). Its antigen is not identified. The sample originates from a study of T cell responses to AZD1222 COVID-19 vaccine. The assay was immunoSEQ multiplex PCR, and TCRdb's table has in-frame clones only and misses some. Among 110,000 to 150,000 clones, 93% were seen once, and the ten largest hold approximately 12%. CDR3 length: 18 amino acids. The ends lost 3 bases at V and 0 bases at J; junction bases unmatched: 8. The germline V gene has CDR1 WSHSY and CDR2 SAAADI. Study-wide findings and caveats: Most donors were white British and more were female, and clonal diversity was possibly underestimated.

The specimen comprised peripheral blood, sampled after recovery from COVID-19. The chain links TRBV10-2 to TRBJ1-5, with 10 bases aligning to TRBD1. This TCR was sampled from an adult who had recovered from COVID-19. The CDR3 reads CASSDGQGGAYSNQPQHF. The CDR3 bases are TGCGCCAGCAGTGACGGACAGGGGGGAGCTTATAGCAATCAGCCCCAGCATTTT.